What follows describes a single T cell receptor (beta chain). Its antigen remains undetermined. Base qualities are not at hand, and no much larger clone is one base apart. Receptor amplification or capture employed the immunoSEQ multiplex PCR assay. What TCRdb holds here is the immuneACCESS table cut down to in-frame rearrangements. Part of the clones is not present; checked against another copy, under half of the missing clones reflect an unresolved V gene, and the others are unexplained. The sample table records approximately 79,000 clones; approximately 97% of these occur just once. The ten largest clones represent around 0.31% of the sample. The entry originates in a study of technical replicates of blood from several donors (dated by TCRdb to about 2017). Per the germline V gene, ENHRY is the CDR1 and SYGVKD is the CDR2. V loses 5 bases at its end and J loses 9 bases; junction bases beyond the gene matches: 7. The CDR3 measures 14 amino acids from cysteine to phenylalanine. Of all the DNA, just the CDR3 is kept, 42 bases in frame from base 1.

The sample taken for sequencing was T cells isolated from PBMCs. The rearranged segments are TRBV10-3 and TRBJ2-1; 10 middle bases align to TRBD1. The source of this sequence is a human donor in good health. The CDR3 protein is CAISSGQGSPEQFF. The nucleotides read TGTGCCATCAGTTCGGGACAGGGGTCCCCTGAGCAGTTCTTC.